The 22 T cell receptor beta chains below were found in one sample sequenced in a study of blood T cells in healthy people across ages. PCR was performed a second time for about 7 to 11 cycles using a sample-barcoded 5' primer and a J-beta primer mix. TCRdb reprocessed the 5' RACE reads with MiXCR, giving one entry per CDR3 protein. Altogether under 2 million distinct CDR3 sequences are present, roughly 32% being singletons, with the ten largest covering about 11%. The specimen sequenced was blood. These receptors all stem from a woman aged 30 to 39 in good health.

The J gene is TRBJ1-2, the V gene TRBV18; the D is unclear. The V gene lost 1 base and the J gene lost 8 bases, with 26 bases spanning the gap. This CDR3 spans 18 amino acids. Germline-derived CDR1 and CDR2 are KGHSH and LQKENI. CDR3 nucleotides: TGTGCCAGCTCACCACTAATAGGACCCAGAATGACCCCGGGAGGCTACACCTTC. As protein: CASSPLIGPRMTPGGYTF.

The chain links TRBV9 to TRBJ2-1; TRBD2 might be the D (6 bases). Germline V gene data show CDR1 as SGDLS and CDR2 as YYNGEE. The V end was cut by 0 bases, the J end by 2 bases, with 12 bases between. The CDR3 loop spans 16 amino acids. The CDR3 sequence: CASSVVTSTAYNEQFF. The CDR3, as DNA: TGTGCCAGCAGCGTAGTAACTAGCACTGCCTACAATGAGCAGTTCTTC.

The CDR3 reads CASRKIGGQETQYF. The CDR3 nucleotides are TGTGCCAGCAGGAAGATTGGCGGACAAGAGACCCAGTACTTC. The chain carries TRBV7-8 and TRBJ2-5; the D is unclear. The ends were cut back, 6 bases at V and 2 bases at J, with 13 bases in the middle. The germline V gene encodes CDR1 SGHVS and CDR2 FQNEAQ. CDR3 length equals 14 residues.

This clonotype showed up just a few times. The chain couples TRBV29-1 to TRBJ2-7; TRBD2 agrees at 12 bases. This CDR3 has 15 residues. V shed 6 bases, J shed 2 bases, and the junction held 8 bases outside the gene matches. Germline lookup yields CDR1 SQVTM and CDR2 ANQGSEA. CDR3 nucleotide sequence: TGCAGCGTCCTGGGGTCTAGCGGGAGGGCCTACGAGCAGTACTTC. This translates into CSVLGSSGRAYEQYF.

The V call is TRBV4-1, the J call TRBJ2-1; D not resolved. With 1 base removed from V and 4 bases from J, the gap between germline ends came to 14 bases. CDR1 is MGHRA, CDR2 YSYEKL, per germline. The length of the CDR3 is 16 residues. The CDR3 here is CASSQGPHLLYNEQFF. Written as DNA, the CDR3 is TGCGCCAGCAGCCAAGGCCCCCATCTCCTTTACAATGAGCAGTTCTTC.

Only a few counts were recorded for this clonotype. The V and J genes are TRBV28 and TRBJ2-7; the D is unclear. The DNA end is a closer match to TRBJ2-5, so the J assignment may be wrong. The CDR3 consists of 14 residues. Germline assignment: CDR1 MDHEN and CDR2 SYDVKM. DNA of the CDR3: TGTGCCAGCAGTCCCTTCGTAGGGTGGGAGACCCAGTACTTC. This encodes CASSPFVGWETQYF.

CDR3 region: CASSPWTAQGRFSSPLHF. The CDR3 DNA sequence: TGCGCCAGCAGCCCCTGGACAGCCCAGGGTAGATTTTCTTCACCCCTCCACTTT. The rearrangement uses TRBV5-1 and TRBJ1-6; D is perhaps TRBD1 (6 bases). This CDR3 is built from 18 residues. Trimming cost V 4 bases and J 9 bases, with 26 bases left between them. Germline lookup yields CDR1 SGHRS and CDR2 YFSETQ.

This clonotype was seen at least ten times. The chain's CDR3 is CASSDPGYGYTF. In DNA, the CDR3 is TGTGCCAGCAGTGATCCGGGCTATGGCTACACCTTC. The V call is TRBV12-3 or TRBV12-4, the J call TRBJ1-2; D ambiguous. The CDR3 contains 12 residues. V was shortened by 5 bases and J by 4 bases, with 8 bases between the two germline ends.

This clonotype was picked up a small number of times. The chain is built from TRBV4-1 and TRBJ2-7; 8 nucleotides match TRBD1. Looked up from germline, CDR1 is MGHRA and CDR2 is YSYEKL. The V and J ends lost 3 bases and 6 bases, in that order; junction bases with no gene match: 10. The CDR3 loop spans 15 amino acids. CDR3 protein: CASSQDQTGVREQYF. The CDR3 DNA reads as TGCGCCAGCAGCCAGGACCAGACAGGGGTGCGCGAGCAGTACTTC.

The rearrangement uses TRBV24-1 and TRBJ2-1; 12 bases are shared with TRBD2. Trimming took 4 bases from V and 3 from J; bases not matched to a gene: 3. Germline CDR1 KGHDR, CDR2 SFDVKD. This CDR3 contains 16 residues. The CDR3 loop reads CATSDRLAGVYNEQFF. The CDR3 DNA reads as TGTGCCACCAGTGACCGACTAGCGGGAGTCTACAATGAGCAGTTCTTC.

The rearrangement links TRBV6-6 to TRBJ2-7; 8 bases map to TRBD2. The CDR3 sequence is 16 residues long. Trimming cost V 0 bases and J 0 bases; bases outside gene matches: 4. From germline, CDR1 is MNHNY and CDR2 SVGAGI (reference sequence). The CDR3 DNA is TGTGCCAGCAGTTACTCTAGCGGGGAAACCTCCTACGAGCAGTACTTC. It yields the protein CASSYSSGETSYEQYF.

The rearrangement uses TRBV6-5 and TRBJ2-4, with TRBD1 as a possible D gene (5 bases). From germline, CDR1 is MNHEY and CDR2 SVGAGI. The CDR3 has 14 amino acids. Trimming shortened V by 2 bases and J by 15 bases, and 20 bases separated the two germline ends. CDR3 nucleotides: TGTGCCAGCAGTTACGTCAGGACAACAGGATCTTTGTACTTC. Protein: CASSYVRTTGSLYF.

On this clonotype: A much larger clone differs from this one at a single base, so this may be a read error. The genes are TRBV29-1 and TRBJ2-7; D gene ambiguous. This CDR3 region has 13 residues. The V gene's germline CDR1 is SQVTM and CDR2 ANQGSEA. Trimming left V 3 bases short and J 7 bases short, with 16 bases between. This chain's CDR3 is CSVDRISGNEQYF. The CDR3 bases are TGCAGCGTTGACAGGATTTCCGGCAATGAGCAGTACTTC.

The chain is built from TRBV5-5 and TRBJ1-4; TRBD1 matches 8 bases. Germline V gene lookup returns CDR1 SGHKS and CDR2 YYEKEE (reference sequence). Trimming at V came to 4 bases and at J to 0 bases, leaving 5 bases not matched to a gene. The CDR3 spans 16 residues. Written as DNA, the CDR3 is TGTGCCAGCAGCCGGGTGACAGGGGCAACTAATGAAAAACTGTTTTTT. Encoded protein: CASSRVTGATNEKLFF.

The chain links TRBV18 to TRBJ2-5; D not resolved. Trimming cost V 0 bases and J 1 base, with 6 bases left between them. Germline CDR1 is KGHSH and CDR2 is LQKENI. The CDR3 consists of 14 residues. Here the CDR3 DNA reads TGTGCCAGCTCACCACCCGAAGCCCAAGAGACCCAGTACTTC. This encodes CASSPPEAQETQYF.

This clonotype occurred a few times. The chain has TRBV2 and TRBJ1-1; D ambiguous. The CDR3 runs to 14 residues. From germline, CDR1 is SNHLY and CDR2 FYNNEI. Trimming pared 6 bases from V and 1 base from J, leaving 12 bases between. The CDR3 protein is CASRTPRGNTEAFF. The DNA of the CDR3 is TGTGCCAGCAGGACACCCCGGGGGAACACTGAAGCTTTCTTT. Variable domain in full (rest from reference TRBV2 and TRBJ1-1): EPEVTQTPSHQVTQMGQEVILRCVPISNHLYFYWYRQILGQKVEFLVSFYNNEISEKSEIFDDQFSVERPDGSNFTLKIRSTKLEDSAMYFCASRTPRGNTEAFFGQGTRLTVV.

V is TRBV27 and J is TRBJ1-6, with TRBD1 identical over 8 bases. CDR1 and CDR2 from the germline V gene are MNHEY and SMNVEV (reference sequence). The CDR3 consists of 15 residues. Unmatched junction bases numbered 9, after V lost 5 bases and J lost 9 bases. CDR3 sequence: CASSARQGFGSPLHF. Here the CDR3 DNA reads TGTGCCAGCAGTGCCCGACAGGGGTTTGGTTCACCCCTCCACTTT.

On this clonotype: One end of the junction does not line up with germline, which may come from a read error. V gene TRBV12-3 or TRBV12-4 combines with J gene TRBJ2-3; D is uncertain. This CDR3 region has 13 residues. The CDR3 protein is CASSMVGPDAQYF. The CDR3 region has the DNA TGTGCCAGCAGTATGGTCGGCCCAGATGCGCAGTATTTT.

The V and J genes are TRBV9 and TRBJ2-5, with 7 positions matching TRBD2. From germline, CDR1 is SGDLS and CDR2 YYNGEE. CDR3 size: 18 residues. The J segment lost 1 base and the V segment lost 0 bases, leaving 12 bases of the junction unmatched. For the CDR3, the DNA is TGTGCCAGCAGCGTAGGCCTAGGGGTGGGAGGGCCCCAAGAGACCCAGTACTTC. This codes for CASSVGLGVGGPQETQYF. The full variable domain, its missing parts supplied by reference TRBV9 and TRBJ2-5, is DSGVTQTPKHLITATGQRVTLRCSPRSGDLSVYWYQQSLDQGLQFLIQYYNGEERAKGNILERFSAQQFPDLHSELNLSSLELGDSALYFCASSVGLGVGGPQETQYFGPGTRLLVL.

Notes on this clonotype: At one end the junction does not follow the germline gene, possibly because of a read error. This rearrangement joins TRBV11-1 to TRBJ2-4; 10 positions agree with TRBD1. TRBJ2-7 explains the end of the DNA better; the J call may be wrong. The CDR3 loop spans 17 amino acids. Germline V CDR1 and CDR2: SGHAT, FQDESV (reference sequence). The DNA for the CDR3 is TGTGCCAGCAGCAAAGAACCGGGGACAGGGGACTCCTGCGAGCAGTACTTC. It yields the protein CASSKEPGTGDSCEQYF.

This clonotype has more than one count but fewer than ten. The CDR3 is CASSPIVTGQAGGTQYF. For the CDR3, the DNA is TGCGCCAGCAGCCCCATTGTCACAGGGCAGGCAGGCGGGACCCAGTACTTC. V is TRBV5-1 and J is TRBJ2-5; D might be TRBD1 (6 bases). V gave up 4 bases and J gave up 7 bases, with 26 bases separating them. The CDR3 extends over 17 amino acids. CDR1 is SGHRS and CDR2 is YFSETQ in the germline V gene.

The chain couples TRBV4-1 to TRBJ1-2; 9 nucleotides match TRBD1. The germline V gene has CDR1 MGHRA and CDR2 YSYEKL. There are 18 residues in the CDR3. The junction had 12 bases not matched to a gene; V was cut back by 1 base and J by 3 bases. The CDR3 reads CASSQGTMTGGLDYGYTF. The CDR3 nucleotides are TGCGCCAGCAGCCAAGGGACAATGACAGGGGGTCTCGACTATGGCTACACCTTC.